This T cell receptor beta chain was obtained from a study of prognosis after radiotherapy for stage I lung cancer. Turning to the study itself: 10 to 15 men and several women, aged roughly 53 to 95 and with a median age of about 75 years, made up the patients. Concurrent therapy was not administered with stereotactic body radiotherapy to any patient. The study, taken as a whole, reports: In patients who developed distant metastases, Shannon entropy measured after stereotactic body radiation therapy was lower, and baseline Shannon entropy was not associated with metastases.

Germline V gives CDR1 MDHEN, CDR2 SYDVKM. There are 17 residues in the CDR3. Trimming shortened V by 5 bases and J by 0 bases, and 18 bases separated the two germline ends. Genomic DNA provided the template from which TCR beta CDR3 was amplified by two-round multiplex PCR. Primers specific to each TRBV and TRBJ gene were used in first-round PCR. TCRdb re-called the multiplex PCR reads with MiXCR, one entry per CDR3 protein. The repertoire consists of under 25,000 distinct CDR3 sequences, with roughly half occurring once and the leading ten covering 30% to 35%. Within the sample, this clonotype is medium-sized. Its antigen is undetermined.

The starting material was PBMCs, obtained before or after stereotactic body radiation therapy (not recorded which). V is TRBV28 and J is TRBJ2-3, with D possibly being TRBD2 (6 bases). The TCR comes from a donor aged 50 or older with non-small cell lung cancer. CDR3 protein: CASSTPKAGPSTDTQYF. The DNA for the CDR3 is TGTGCCAGCAGTACCCCGAAAGCGGGCCCTAGCACAGATACGCAGTATTTT.